Below are 6 T cell receptor beta chains sequenced from a single sample in a study of blood T cell repertoires in COVID-19. Data came from immunoSEQ multiplex PCR; TCRdb stores just in-frame clones and leaves some out. The data hold 130,000 to 150,000 clones, with just under 80% observed a single time. The sample comprised peripheral blood. Receptor source: a woman aged 60-75 years with acute or convalescent COVID-19.

This clone was detected only once. The chain employs TRBV2 and TRBJ2-3, with 12 bases fitting TRBD2. V lost 8 bases and J lost 8; bases outside the gene matches: 8. Germline V gives CDR1 SNHLY, CDR2 FYNNEI. There are 14 residues in the CDR3. The CDR3, as DNA: TGTGCCAGCGGCCCCGGGACTAGCGGGTCTACGCAGTATTTT. Protein: CASGPGTSGSTQYF.

This chain links TRBV19 with TRBJ2-3; D is perhaps TRBD2 (6 bases). CDR1 and CDR2 (germline): LNHDA, SQIVND (reference sequence). This CDR3 comprises 14 residues. V was clipped by 0 bases and J by 6 bases, with 10 bases between them. CDR3 protein: CASSIDWRADTQYF. DNA for the CDR3: TGTGCCAGTAGTATAGATTGGAGGGCCGATACGCAGTATTTT.

This clone was counted once. The rearrangement uses TRBV12-3 or TRBV12-4 and TRBJ2-1; possible D gene TRBD2, 6 bases. Trimming removed 4 bases from V and 9 bases from J, with 10 bases in between. The CDR3 covers 12 residues. The CDR3 DNA reads TGTGCCAGCAGTTATAGCGGCAGTGAGCAGTTCTTC. Translation gives CASSYSGSEQFF.

The chain joins TRBV28 to TRBJ2-7; TRBD2 matches at 8 bases. Trimming took 6 bases from V and 3 from J; bases not matched to a gene: 13. CDR1 and CDR2 from the germline V gene are MDHEN and SYDVKM. The CDR3 is 16 residues long. Written as DNA, the CDR3 is TGTGCCAGCAGGGGGAGGAGGAGCGGGAGTTACTACGAGCAGTACTTC. The encoded protein is CASRGRRSGSYYEQYF.

The gene calls are TRBV28 and TRBJ2-2, with D possibly being TRBD1 (6 bases). There are 16 residues in the CDR3. CDR1 is MDHEN and CDR2 is SYDVKM in the germline V gene. Between the trimmed V and J ends, which lost 3 bases and 1 base, there was a span of 12 bases. The CDR3 DNA is TGTGCCAGCAGTTTCAGGGGACCGGTGAACACCGGGGAGCTGTTTTTT. This sequence encodes CASSFRGPVNTGELFF.

The chain combines TRBV18 with TRBJ2-5, with D maybe TRBD1 (5 bases). Trimming shortened V by 2 bases and J by 4 bases, and 14 bases separated the two germline ends. Germline CDR1 KGHSH, CDR2 LQKENI. The CDR3 has 15 residues. CDR3 sequence reads: CASSPTRAPGETQYF. Written as DNA, the CDR3 is TGTGCCAGCTCACCAACCAGGGCCCCAGGAGAGACCCAGTACTTC.